This entry describes one T cell receptor beta chain. No antigen is known for it. The sample is drawn from a study of cytomegalovirus exposure and HLA in healthy donors. For the study at large: Roughly 180 million T cells yielded roughly 120 million unique TCR beta sequences, as an earlier analysis found. Overall study results and limits: Donors were assumed by presence/absence analyses to have roughly uniform sequencing depth. In vitro work confirmed that a few CMV-associated chains recognize CMV antigens.

Vbeta (60) and Jbeta (13) primers were used in the PCR. Only in-frame clones appear in the TCRdb table, and some are missing; sequencing was by immunoSEQ multiplex PCR. Of under 200,000 clones detected, around 80% appear once; the ten largest clones hold roughly 0.76%. Sequencing was carried out using PBMCs. The source is a female donor in good health and CMV-seronegative.

The CDR3 nucleotides read TGTGCCAGCGGGTATAGCGGGAGCTCCTACGAGCAGTACTTC. Its translation is CASGYSGSSYEQYF. The chain has TRBV6-6 and TRBJ2-7; TRBD2 matches 9 bases. The V gene end was trimmed by 8 bases and the J gene end by 0 bases; junction bases not matched to a gene: 5. The length of the CDR3 is 14 residues. Germline lookup yields CDR1 MNHNY and CDR2 SVGAGI (reference sequence).